This TCR beta chain was documented in a study of tumor-infiltrating lymphocytes in primary liver carcinoma. Study-wide background: Resecting the tumor surgically was how the patients' primary liver carcinoma was treated.

V gave up 3 bases and J gave up 4 bases; unmatched junction bases: 10. Germline-derived CDR1 and CDR2 are SGHVS and FNYEAQ. The CDR3 covers 16 residues. They got blood RNA out of unsorted whole blood and also pulled out germline DNA. Turning to this clonotype: The antigen is unknown.

Total RNA amounting to 500 ng was the source from which TCR beta cDNA was made with a constant-region primer. Investigators got TCR beta libraries out of three nested multiplex PCR rounds, done with slightly modified ARM-PCR. TRBV1-TRBV30 forward primers and a C-beta reverse primer were used in the first two PCR rounds, which each ran for ten to eleven cycles. TCRdb reprocessed the multiplex PCR reads via MiXCR and lists one record per CDR3 protein. The data show about 310,000 distinct CDR3 sequences, with 45% to 70% seen just once and about a sixth held by the top ten. Study results and caveats: Tumor region pairs outstripped tumor-adjacent and tumor-blood pairs in overlap. A significantly higher top-250-clone fraction was found in tumors than in blood (p = 0.039). Samples were bulk unsorted, so CD4+ and CD8+ repertoires were not compared.

The sequenced sample was peripheral blood. The TCR originated in a woman aged 30 to 39 with primary liver carcinoma and hepatitis B virus infection. The chain is built from TRBV7-6 and TRBJ2-3; 7 bases line up with TRBD2. As DNA, the CDR3 is TGTGCCAGCAGCTTCGCTGGGGGACGGGGGGCAGATACGCAGTATTTT. Its translation: CASSFAGGRGADTQYF.